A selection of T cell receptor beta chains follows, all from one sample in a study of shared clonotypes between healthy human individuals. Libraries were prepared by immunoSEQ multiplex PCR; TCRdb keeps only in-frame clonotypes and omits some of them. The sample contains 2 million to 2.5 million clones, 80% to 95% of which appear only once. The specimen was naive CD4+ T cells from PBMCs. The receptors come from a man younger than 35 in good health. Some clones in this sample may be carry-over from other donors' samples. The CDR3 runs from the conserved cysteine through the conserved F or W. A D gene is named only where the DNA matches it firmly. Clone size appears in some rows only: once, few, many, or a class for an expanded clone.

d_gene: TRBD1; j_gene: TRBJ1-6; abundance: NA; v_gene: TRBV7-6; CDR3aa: CASSRYPGGSSSYNSPLHF; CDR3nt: TGTGCCAGCAGCCGATACCCAGGGGGCTCTAGCTCCTATAATTCACCCCTCCACTTT
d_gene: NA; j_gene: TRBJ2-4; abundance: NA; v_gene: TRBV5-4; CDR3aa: CASTPGAEGIQYF; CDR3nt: TGTGCCAGCACACCAGGGGCGGAGGGCATTCAGTACTTC
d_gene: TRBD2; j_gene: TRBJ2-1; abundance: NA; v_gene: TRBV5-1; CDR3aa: CASGGLAGVSDEQFF; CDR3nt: TGCGCCAGCGGGGGACTAGCGGGAGTTTCGGATGAGCAGTTCTTC
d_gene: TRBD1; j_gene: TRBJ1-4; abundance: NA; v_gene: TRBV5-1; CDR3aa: CASSLVGTGTNEKLFF; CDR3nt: TGCGCCAGCAGCTTAGTGGGGACAGGAACTAATGAAAAACTGTTTTTT
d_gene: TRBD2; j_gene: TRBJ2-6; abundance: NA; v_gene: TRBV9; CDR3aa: CASSVLAVAGANVLTF; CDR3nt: TGTGCCAGCAGCGTCCTAGCGGTAGCTGGGGCCAACGTCCTGACTTTC
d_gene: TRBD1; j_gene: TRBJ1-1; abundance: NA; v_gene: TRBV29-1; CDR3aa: CSVEPDRGPEAFF; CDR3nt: TGCAGCGTTGAACCGGACAGGGGCCCTGAAGCTTTCTTT
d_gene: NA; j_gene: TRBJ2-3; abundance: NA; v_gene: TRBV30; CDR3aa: CAWSVTGNADTQYF; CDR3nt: TGTGCCTGGAGTGTAACTGGGAATGCAGATACGCAGTATTTT
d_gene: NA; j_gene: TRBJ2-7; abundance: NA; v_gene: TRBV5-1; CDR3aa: CASSLEAESPYEQYF; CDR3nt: TGCGCCAGCAGCTTGGAGGCCGAGAGCCCCTACGAGCAGTACTTC
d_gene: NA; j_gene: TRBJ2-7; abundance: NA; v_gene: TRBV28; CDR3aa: CASSLYTTEQYF; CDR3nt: TGTGCCAGCAGTCTATACACTACGGAGCAGTACTTC
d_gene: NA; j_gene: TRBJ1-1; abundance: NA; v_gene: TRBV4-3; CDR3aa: CASSQVRGGTEAFF; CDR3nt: TGCGCCAGCAGCCAAGTGAGGGGGGGCACTGAAGCTTTCTTT
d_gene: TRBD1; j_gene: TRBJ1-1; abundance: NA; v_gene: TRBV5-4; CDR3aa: CASSAYRGGMNTEAFF; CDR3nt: TGTGCCAGCAGCGCATACAGGGGAGGGATGAACACTGAAGCTTTCTTT
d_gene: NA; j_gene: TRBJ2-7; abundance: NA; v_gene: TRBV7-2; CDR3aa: CAGADGSSYEQYF; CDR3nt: TGTGCCGGGGCGGACGGGAGCTCCTACGAGCAGTACTTC
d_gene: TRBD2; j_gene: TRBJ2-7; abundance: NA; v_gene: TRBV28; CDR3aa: CASSFPLSGSSYEQYF; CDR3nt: TGTGCCAGCAGTTTCCCACTGAGCGGGAGCTCCTACGAGCAGTACTTC
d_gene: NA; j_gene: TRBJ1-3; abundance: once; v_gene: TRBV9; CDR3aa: CASSAPESGNTIYF; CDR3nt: TGTGCCAGCAGTGCCCCAGAGTCCGGAAACACCATATATTTT
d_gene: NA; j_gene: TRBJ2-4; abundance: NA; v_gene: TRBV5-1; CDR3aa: CASSLIPRDSAKNIQYF; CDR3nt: TGCGCCAGCAGCTTGATTCCGAGGGATTCGGCCAAAAACATTCAGTACTTC